This T cell receptor (beta chain) originates from a study of neurological immune-mediated disorders. This clonotype was picked up many times. TCRdb analysed the 5' RACE reads with MiXCR anew, one entry per CDR3 protein. The sample includes roughly 34,000 distinct CDR3 sequences, 10% to 15% of them seen just once. Time point here: longitudinal time-point 2. The sequence was obtained from a woman aged 40-49 years in good health. Sequencing input: PBMCs.

The CDR3 nucleotides are TGCAGTGCTAGAAAAAGGGGCCTCTCGGTCGGTGAGCAGTTCTTC. As protein: CSARKRGLSVGEQFF. The rearrangement joins TRBV20-1 to TRBJ2-1, with a possible D match to TRBD1 (5 bases). CDR1 is DFQATT, CDR2 SNEGSKA, per germline (reference sequence). There are 15 residues in the CDR3. V was cut by 2 bases and J by 9 bases, with 20 bases left in between.